Below are 11 T cell receptor beta chains sequenced from a single sample in a study of CDR3 diversity in severe acne. TCRdb re-called the PCR reads with MiXCR, one entry per CDR3 protein. The repertoire includes 97,000 or so distinct CDR3 sequences, roughly 51% of them detected once, and roughly 12% sits in the top ten. Sequencing was performed on blood. All receptors come from a male donor with acne.

The rearrangement joins TRBV29-1 to TRBJ1-1, with D perhaps TRBD1 (5 bases). Germline assignment: CDR1 SQVTM and CDR2 ANQGSEA. CDR3 length equals 11 residues. This chain's CDR3 is CSSLGGSEAFF. The DNA for the CDR3 is TGCAGTTCCTTGGGGGGTTCTGAAGCTTTCTTT.

In this sample, this clonotype turned up once. The V call is TRBV15, the J call TRBJ2-3, with D possibly matching TRBD2 (7 bases). Germline V gene lookup returns CDR1 LNHNV and CDR2 YYDKDF (reference sequence). There are 13 residues in the CDR3. V was pared by 0 bases and J by 9 bases, with 10 bases between. CDR3 nucleotide sequence: TGTGCCACCAGCAGAGAATGGGGGGGCACGCAGTATTTT. Translated, it gives CATSREWGGTQYF.

This clonotype appeared a few times. The chain couples TRBV24-1 to TRBJ2-7, with D perhaps TRBD1 (6 bases). Germline V CDR1 and CDR2: KGHDR, SFDVKD. V was trimmed by 5 bases and J by 2 bases, leaving 18 bases between them. CDR3 size: 16 residues. DNA for the CDR3: TGTGCCACCAGTGCCGCGCCGGGACACCCACCCTACGAGCAGTACTTC. Amino acids: CATSAAPGHPPYEQYF.

V is TRBV2 and J is TRBJ1-5; D ambiguous. Germline V gene lookup returns CDR1 SNHLY and CDR2 FYNNEI. V lost 9 bases to trimming and J lost 0 bases, with 15 bases between them. The CDR3 runs to 15 residues. The CDR3 is CASSPDGYSNQPQHF. For the CDR3, the DNA is TGTGCCAGTAGTCCGGACGGCTATAGCAATCAGCCCCAGCATTTT.

This clonotype was picked up many times. The chain recombines TRBV6-2 or TRBV6-3 with TRBJ2-1, with a possible D match to TRBD2 (5 bases). CDR3 length equals 14 residues. The germline V and J ends were trimmed by 6 bases and 7 bases, with 16 bases remaining between them. Germline CDR1 MNHEY, CDR2 SVGEGT. Here the CDR3 reads CASSPDLRANEQFF. CDR3 in DNA: TGTGCCAGCAGCCCTGACTTGCGGGCTAATGAGCAGTTCTTC.

The sample holds many counts of this clonotype. V and J are TRBV5-6 and TRBJ1-2; D unclear. Germline V CDR1 and CDR2: SGHDT, YYEEEE. The length of the CDR3 is 14 residues. The V gene lost 0 bases and the J gene lost 2 bases, with 8 bases spanning the gap. The CDR3 protein is CASSLAEVNYGYTF. CDR3 sequence (DNA): TGTGCCAGCAGCTTGGCGGAGGTCAACTATGGCTACACCTTC. The whole variable domain, filled in from reference TRBV5-6 and TRBJ1-2, reads DAGVTQSPTHLIKTRGQQVTLRCSPKSGHDTVSWYQQALGQGPQFIFQYYEEEERQRGNFPDRFSGHQFPNYSSELNVNALLLGDSALYLCASSLAEVNYGYTFGSGTRLTVV.

At least ten counts were recorded for this clonotype. The V gene is TRBV10-3, the J gene TRBJ2-7; 12 bases fit TRBD2. There are 16 residues in the CDR3. The junction had 5 bases not matched to a gene; V was cut back by 2 bases and J by 3 bases. Germline V lookup: CDR1 ENHRY, CDR2 SYGVKD. The CDR3 DNA sequence: TGTGCCATCAGTGAGCCACTAGCGGGAGGTCTCTACGAGCAGTACTTC. This codes for CAISEPLAGGLYEQYF.

CDR3 in DNA: TGTGCCTGGAGGCAAGAGACTGAAGCTTTCTTT. Its protein product is CAWRQETEAFF. This rearrangement joins TRBV30 to TRBJ1-1; D gene uncertain. V gave up 3 bases and J gave up 5 bases, with 7 bases separating them. CDR1 is GTSNPN, CDR2 SVGIG, per germline (reference sequence). The CDR3 length is 11 residues.

This clonotype was recorded once. Since a much larger clone is just one base distant, this may be a read error. This CDR3 fails to terminate in the conserved phenylalanine or tryptophan, so it likely reflects a read error. In DNA form, the CDR3 reads TGTGCCAGCAGACGGGACAGGACGCCAGATACGCAGTATCTT. Encoded protein: CASRRDRTPDTQYL. This chain connects TRBV6-5 to TRBJ2-3; TRBD1 matches 8 bases. Germline-derived CDR1 and CDR2 are MNHEY and SVGAGI. The CDR3 covers 14 residues. V lost 6 bases to trimming and J lost 4 bases; unmatched junction nucleotides: 6.

This clonotype was detected ten times or more. This chain connects TRBV4-3 to TRBJ1-6; 10 bases agree with TRBD1. Germline CDR1 LGHNA, CDR2 YSLEER. The V gene end was trimmed by 6 bases and the J gene end by 5 bases; junction bases not matched to a gene: 7. The length of the CDR3 is 16 residues. The CDR3 region has the DNA TGCGCCAGCAGTATAGACGGGACAGGGGATAATTCACCCCTCCACTTT. Protein sequence: CASSIDGTGDNSPLHF.

This chain uses TRBV25-1 with TRBJ1-6; TRBD1 matches 12 bases. Trimming cost V 6 bases and J 0 bases; bases outside gene matches: 6. Germline V lookup: CDR1 MGHDK, CDR2 SYGVNS. CDR3 length: 18 amino acids. The CDR3 bases are TGTGCCAGCAGCGGGGACAGGGGGCTGAGCTCCTATAATTCACCCCTCCACTTT. Translation gives CASSGDRGLSSYNSPLHF.